What follows are 27 T cell receptor beta chains derived from one specimen sequenced in a study of blood T cells in healthy people across ages (dated by TCRdb to between 2014 and 2016). Library preparation used 5' RACE. Sequencing used an Illumina HiSeq 2500. The second PCR ran for roughly 7 to 11 cycles and used a J-beta primer mix along with a sample-barcoded 5' primer. The raw public data were reprocessed by TCRdb itself: fastp quality trimming at Q25, MiXCR clonotype calling, in-frame beta chains only. Identical CDR3 protein sequences are pooled into one entry, listed with their most common genes and DNA. The sample yields some 930,000 distinct CDR3 sequences; 25% to 30% were counted once. Around 9.6% of the sample comes from the top ten. The same sample was also studied in work on T cells of mothers and their children.

The source material was blood. These receptors came from a woman aged 40 to 49 in good health.

The V and J genes are TRBV28 and TRBJ2-5; TRBD2 aligns across 9 bases. Germline-derived CDR1 and CDR2 are MDHEN and SYDVKM. The CDR3 is 17 amino acids. V was clipped by 8 bases and J by 3 bases; unmatched bases: 16. In DNA form, the CDR3 reads TGTGCCAGCGGTCGGGTAGCGGGGGACCGGATGAAAGAGACCCAGTACTTC. Translation: CASGRVAGDRMKETQYF.

Worth noting for this clonotype: Being one base from a much bigger clone, this may be a read error. The J gene is TRBJ2-5, the V gene TRBV10-3; 9 nucleotides match TRBD2. The closer fit of TRBJ2-1 to the DNA end suggests the J call may be wrong. Germline assignment: CDR1 ENHRY and CDR2 SYGVKD. CDR3 size: 14 residues. CDR3 sequence reads: CAISGGPGQETQFF. The CDR3 region has the DNA TGTGCCATTAGCGGGGGCCCAGGACAAGAGACCCAGTTCTTC.

This clonotype has a handful of counts. The gene calls are TRBV12-3 or TRBV12-4 and TRBJ1-2, with a possible D match to TRBD1 (6 bases). The CDR3 runs to 12 residues. V dropped 5 bases and J dropped 11 bases, with 15 bases sitting between them. The CDR3 region is CASSPDDRKYTF. The CDR3 DNA reads TGTGCCAGCAGTCCTGATGACAGGAAATACACCTTC.

The chain uses TRBV3-1 and TRBJ1-4; 8 positions agree with TRBD1. The V gene's germline CDR1 is LGHDT and CDR2 YNNKEL (reference sequence). The CDR3 has 14 residues. Losses at the gene ends were 6 bases for V and 5 bases for J; bases not matched to a gene: 5. CDR3 amino acids: CASSVQGGNEKLFF. The CDR3 DNA reads TGTGCCAGCAGTGTACAGGGGGGAAATGAAAAACTGTTTTTT.

This clonotype was counted once. The rearrangement links TRBV27 to TRBJ2-7, with no clear D. Germline CDR1 and CDR2: MNHEY and SMNVEV (reference sequence). The V and J ends lost 0 bases and 5 bases respectively, with 11 bases between them. CDR3 length: 14 amino acids. This CDR3 is CASSLSVSLDEQYF. Here the CDR3 DNA reads TGTGCCAGCAGTTTATCGGTCTCTCTGGACGAGCAGTACTTC.

Worth noting for this clonotype: One end of the junction does not line up with germline, which may come from a read error. The chain has TRBV24-1 and TRBJ1-2; D ambiguous. From germline, CDR1 is KGHDR and CDR2 SFDVKD. The CDR3 covers 13 residues. The CDR3 coding sequence is TGTGTCACCAGTGATCCGCCCGGCTATGGCTACACCTTC. It codes for CVTSDPPGYGYTF.

This clonotype has more than one count but fewer than ten. The chain carries TRBV20-1 and TRBJ1-2; D gene ambiguous. Between the trimmed V and J ends, which lost 4 bases and 4 bases, there was a span of 10 bases. The CDR3 runs 12 residues. From germline, CDR1 is DFQATT and CDR2 SNEGSKA (reference sequence). Written as DNA, the CDR3 is TGCAGTGCTAATCCAACCTTCTATGGCTACACCTTC. This codes for CSANPTFYGYTF.

This chain uses TRBV20-1 with TRBJ2-1; 12 bases are a match to TRBD2. Trimming cost V 0 bases and J 0 bases; bases outside gene matches: 3. The CDR3 has 17 residues. Germline V gives CDR1 DFQATT, CDR2 SNEGSKA (reference sequence). The CDR3 protein is CSARDTSGGTSYNEQFF. For the CDR3, the DNA is TGCAGTGCTAGAGATACTAGCGGGGGGACCTCCTACAATGAGCAGTTCTTC.

V usage is TRBV7-2 and J usage is TRBJ2-6, with D maybe TRBD1 (6 bases). V was shortened by 5 bases and J by 0 bases, with 14 bases between the two germline ends. Germline V gives CDR1 SGHTA, CDR2 FQGNSA. The length of the CDR3 is 17 residues. The CDR3 region is CASSHGQPISGANVLTF. The CDR3 DNA sequence: TGTGCCAGCAGCCATGGACAGCCTATCTCTGGGGCCAACGTCCTGACTTTC.

The sample holds many counts of this clonotype. CDR3 residues: CASSPRSGGVSEQYF. In nucleotides, the CDR3 is TGTGCCAGCAGCCCTAGGAGCGGGGGGGTCTCCGAGCAGTACTTC. The chain is built from TRBV7-2 and TRBJ2-7; 10 nucleotides match TRBD2. Trimming took 5 bases from V and 6 from J; bases not matched to a gene: 10. This CDR3 region has 15 residues. In germline, CDR1 is SGHTA, CDR2 FQGNSA.

A note on this clonotype: A much larger clonotype is one base distant, so this may be a read error. The chain uses TRBV27 and TRBJ2-5; no firm D call. The V gene's germline CDR1 is MNHEY and CDR2 SMNVEV (reference sequence). The CDR3 runs to 14 residues. CDR3 DNA: TGTGCCAGCGGTCCCACGGGCTTCCAAGGGACCCAGTACTTC. It codes for CASGPTGFQGTQYF.

This clonotype was found many times. The gene calls are TRBV6-4 and TRBJ1-1; 7 bases fit TRBD1. The V and J ends lost 4 bases and 1 base, in that order; junction bases with no gene match: 3. The CDR3 spans 14 residues. The germline V gene encodes CDR1 MRHNA and CDR2 SNTAGT. Written as DNA, the CDR3 is TGTGCCAGCAGTGCCGGGACAGCGAACACTGAAGCTTTCTTT. It yields the protein CASSAGTANTEAFF.

The chain is built from TRBV20-1 and TRBJ1-5; D unclear. The CDR3 contains 15 residues. The V and J ends lost 0 bases and 2 bases respectively, with 11 bases between them. CDR1 and CDR2 (germline): DFQATT, SNEGSKA (reference sequence). The CDR3 protein is CSAREQIHGNQPQHF. In nucleotides, the CDR3 is TGCAGTGCTAGAGAACAGATCCATGGCAATCAGCCCCAGCATTTT.

This clonotype occurred a few times. The V gene is TRBV3-1, the J gene TRBJ2-1; 13 nucleotides align to TRBD2. The V gene end was trimmed by 4 bases and the J gene end by 13 bases; junction bases not matched to a gene: 10. The CDR3 consists of 15 residues. Germline CDR1 LGHDT, CDR2 YNNKEL (reference sequence). The CDR3 loop reads CASSLTGTSGEEQFF. The CDR3 DNA is TGTGCCAGCAGCCTCACCGGGACTAGCGGGGAGGAACAGTTCTTC.

This clonotype was detected ten times or more. This rearrangement joins TRBV10-3 to TRBJ2-1; D might be TRBD1 (5 bases). CDR1 and CDR2 from the germline V gene are ENHRY and SYGVKD. This CDR3 is 14 amino acids long. V lost 4 bases, J lost 3 bases, and 10 bases lay in between. The CDR3 here is CAISGQGNYNEQFF. CDR3 DNA: TGTGCCATCAGTGGGCAGGGAAACTACAATGAGCAGTTCTTC.

In this sample, this clonotype turned up a few times. This chain links TRBV29-1 with TRBJ1-2, with 8 bases that match TRBD1. This CDR3 spans 13 amino acids. Trimming took 4 bases from V and 4 from J; bases not matched to a gene: 5. Germline CDR1 reads SQVTM; CDR2 reads ANQGSEA. The CDR3 sequence: CSVGEQGGYGYTF. For the CDR3, the DNA is TGCAGCGTTGGGGAACAGGGGGGCTATGGCTACACCTTC.

This clonotype was found a few times. The chain combines TRBV10-3 with TRBJ1-5, with D maybe TRBD1 (5 bases). The CDR3 has 14 residues. Germline V gives CDR1 ENHRY, CDR2 SYGVKD. V lost 6 bases, J lost 7 bases, and 16 bases lay in between. CDR3 coding DNA: TGTGCCATCAGGGACCCCAGGGTGGGCCAGCCCCAGCATTTT. Residues: CAIRDPRVGQPQHF.

This clonotype was picked up a small number of times. V gene TRBV20-1 combines with J gene TRBJ1-1; no definite D call. CDR3 length: 14 residues. Trimming shortened V by 3 bases and J by 1 base, and 12 bases separated the two germline ends. The germline V gene encodes CDR1 DFQATT and CDR2 SNEGSKA (reference sequence). CDR3 bases: TGCAGTGCTAGCCTCCCGGCAGGGAACACTGAAGCTTTCTTT. It is translated as CSASLPAGNTEAFF.

The rearrangement links TRBV5-6 to TRBJ2-4; no clear D. The closer fit of TRBJ2-5 to the DNA end suggests the J call may be wrong. The length of the CDR3 is 14 residues. The germline V gene has CDR1 SGHDT and CDR2 YYEEEE. DNA of the CDR3: TGTGCCAGCAGCTTGACCCAACAGAGAGAGACCCAGTACTTC. Protein: CASSLTQQRETQYF.

Concerning this clonotype: One end of the junction is discordant with germline, which a read error may explain. CDR3 nucleotides: TGTGCCAGCAGCTTAGGAGGGTTACAAGAGACCCGGTACTTC. Translated, it gives CASSLGGLQETRYF. The rearrangement links TRBV7-3 to TRBJ2-5, with a tentative D call TRBD2 (6 bases). Per the germline V gene, CDR1 is SGHTA and CDR2 is FQGTGA. The CDR3 loop spans 14 amino acids. Together with reference TRBV7-3 and TRBJ2-5, the CDR3 gives the full variable domain: GAGVSQTPSNKVTEKGKYVELRCDPISGHTALYWYRQSLGQGPEFLIYFQGTGAADDSGLPNDRFFAVRPEGSVSTLKIQRTERGDSAVYLCASSLGGLQETRYFGPGTRLLVL.

The chain uses TRBV7-9 and TRBJ1-2, with TRBD1 matching 12 bases. CDR3 size: 13 residues. Germline V gives CDR1 SEHNR, CDR2 FQNEAQ (reference sequence). V was clipped by 9 bases and J by 7 bases; unmatched bases: 6. CDR3 protein: CASTGTGGVGYTF. The CDR3 DNA sequence: TGTGCCAGTACCGGGACAGGGGGCGTTGGCTACACCTTC.

In this sample, this clonotype turned up a few times. The rearrangement joins TRBV7-2 to TRBJ2-3; 9 nucleotides agree with TRBD2. The ends lost 3 bases at V and 0 bases at J; junction bases unmatched: 4. CDR1 and CDR2 (germline): SGHTA, FQGNSA. The CDR3 extends over 16 amino acids. This chain's CDR3 is CASSFSGGISTDTQYF. The CDR3 DNA reads TGTGCCAGCAGCTTTAGCGGGGGAATTAGCACAGATACGCAGTATTTT.

The genes are TRBV12-3 or TRBV12-4 and TRBJ1-1; D unresolved. The CDR3 totals 13 residues. Trimming removed 3 bases at V and 4 bases at J, with 9 bases between. CDR3 sequence: CASSFQWGTEAFF. Here the CDR3 DNA reads TGTGCCAGCAGTTTTCAATGGGGCACTGAAGCTTTCTTT.

About this clonotype itself: A much larger clone differs from this one at a single base, so this may be a read error. The chain links TRBV5-6 to TRBJ1-1; D is unresolved. Germline CDR1 SGHDT, CDR2 YYEEEE. The CDR3 runs to 14 residues. The CDR3 DNA reads as TGTGCCCGCAGCTTGCCGGGCCGGAACACTGAAGCTTTCTTT. This codes for CARSLPGRNTEAFF.

In this sample, this clonotype turned up a few times. The junction departs from germline at one end; a sequencing error may be responsible. The chain joins TRBV20-1 to TRBJ2-6; 7 positions agree with TRBD1. The CDR3 is made up of 14 amino acids. Germline V gene data show CDR1 as DFQATT and CDR2 as SNEGSKA (reference sequence). The CDR3 region is CSVTGAAGANVRTF. The DNA of the CDR3 is TGCAGTGTAACAGGGGCCGCTGGGGCCAACGTCCGGACTTTC.

This clonotype was seen only a few times. V usage is TRBV11-1 and J usage is TRBJ1-1; TRBD1 agrees at 8 bases. The CDR3 has 15 residues. Losses at the gene ends were 5 bases for V and 1 base for J; bases not matched to a gene: 6. Germline V CDR1 and CDR2: SGHAT, FQDESV (reference sequence). Here the CDR3 DNA reads TGTGCCAGCAGCCGTCGACAGGGGCCGAACACTGAAGCTTTCTTT. This codes for CASSRRQGPNTEAFF.

This clonotype was seen only a few times. J is TRBJ2-6 and V is TRBV6-4; perhaps TRBD1 as D (6 bases). The CDR3 sequence is 16 residues long. From germline, CDR1 is MRHNA and CDR2 SNTAGT. Trimming pared 4 bases from V and 3 bases from J, leaving 13 bases between. As DNA, the CDR3 is TGTGCCAGCAGTGCCTCGACAGGCGGTGGGGCCAACGTCCTGACTTTC. This codes for CASSASTGGGANVLTF.